A single sample gave rise to the 10 T cell receptor beta chains below, sequenced in a study of blood T cell repertoires in COVID-19. Sequencing was performed with immunoSEQ multiplex PCR; in TCRdb, only in-frame clones are kept and a portion is missing. The sample includes under 200,000 clones, 85% of them seen just once. The sequencing input was peripheral blood. These receptors all come from a man aged 40-50 years with acute or convalescent COVID-19.

V is TRBV6-5 and J is TRBJ1-2; D not resolved. CDR1 and CDR2 (germline): MNHEY, SVGAGI. Deletions cut 6 bases from V and 8 bases from J, with 19 bases between. The CDR3 contains 14 residues. CDR3 sequence reads: CASSRSGVLLGYTF. CDR3 in DNA: TGTGCCAGCAGCCGGTCCGGAGTCCTCCTCGGCTACACCTTC.

V usage is TRBV16 and J usage is TRBJ1-5; 10 bases line up with TRBD1. The CDR3 covers 17 residues. Germline loops: CDR1 KGHSY, CDR2 FQNENV. With V trimmed by 5 bases and J by 2 bases, 9 bases remained unmatched. CDR3 loop: CASSWLGDRGGNQPQHF. DNA of the CDR3: TGTGCCAGCAGCTGGCTTGGGGACAGGGGAGGCAATCAGCCCCAGCATTTT.

The CDR3 loop reads CASWTSGALGEQYF. CDR3 sequence (DNA): TGTGCCAGCTGGACTAGCGGGGCTCTGGGAGAGCAGTACTTC. The chain employs TRBV5-4 and TRBJ2-7; 12 bases are a match to TRBD2. Germline V gene data show CDR1 as SGHNT and CDR2 as YYREEE (reference sequence). The CDR3 length is 14 residues. V gave up 7 bases and J gave up 7 bases; unmatched junction bases: 9.

The chain has TRBV19 and TRBJ1-4; the D is unclear. Trimming removed 5 bases at V and 8 bases at J, with 18 bases between. Germline loops: CDR1 LNHDA, CDR2 SQIVND (reference sequence). This CDR3 is built from 15 residues. CDR3 amino acids: CASSEPSGPGEKLFF. The DNA for the CDR3 is TGTGCCAGTAGTGAGCCCTCTGGGCCAGGAGAAAAACTGTTTTTT.

This clone has just one count. This sequence joins TRBV28 and TRBJ1-2; no reliable D call. The V end lost 6 bases, the J end lost 5 bases, and 16 bases lay between the germline ends. The CDR3 sequence is 14 residues long. The germline V gene encodes CDR1 MDHEN and CDR2 SYDVKM. CDR3 in amino acids: CASSLRRERYGYTF. DNA for the CDR3: TGTGCCAGCAGCTTGCGACGGGAGAGGTATGGCTACACCTTC.

The count of this clone is one. This chain joins TRBV29-1 and TRBJ2-7; TRBD1 matches at 7 bases. After removal of 7 bases from V and 3 bases from J, the junction contained 3 bases not matched to a gene. Germline assignment: CDR1 SQVTM and CDR2 ANQGSEA. This CDR3 is 11 amino acids long. This chain's CDR3 is CSGTGDYEQYF. Here the CDR3 DNA reads TGCAGCGGGACAGGCGACTACGAGCAGTACTTC.

This sequence joins TRBV24-1 and TRBJ2-7, with 10 bases aligning to TRBD1. The CDR3 has 19 amino acids. The junction had 19 bases not matched to a gene; V was cut back by 6 bases and J by 3 bases. Germline CDR1 is KGHDR and CDR2 is SFDVKD. The CDR3 region is CATSLVRFDVGQGHYEQYF. The CDR3 DNA reads TGTGCCACCAGTTTGGTTAGATTCGATGTGGGACAGGGGCACTACGAGCAGTACTTC.

The chain employs TRBV7-2 and TRBJ2-1, with D perhaps matching TRBD2 (5 bases). Trimming removed 6 bases at V and 9 bases at J, with 18 bases between. Germline V gene data show CDR1 as SGHTA and CDR2 as FQGNSA. The CDR3 is made up of 14 amino acids. In DNA form, the CDR3 reads TGTGCCAGCAGGCTAAGCGGAGATCTAGGTGAGCAGTTCTTC. Translated, it gives CASRLSGDLGEQFF.

J is TRBJ2-2 and V is TRBV5-1; D gene ambiguous. In germline, CDR1 is SGHRS, CDR2 YFSETQ. The CDR3 sequence is 16 residues long. The V and J ends lost 3 bases and 1 base respectively, with 13 bases between them. The CDR3 sequence: CASSSMRGENTGELFF. In DNA, the CDR3 is TGCGCCAGCAGCTCGATGCGCGGCGAGAACACCGGGGAGCTGTTTTTT.

The chain combines TRBV30 with TRBJ1-6; 8 bases align to TRBD1. CDR1 is GTSNPN and CDR2 is SVGIG in the germline V gene (reference sequence). This CDR3 region has 13 residues. Losses at the gene ends were 2 bases for V and 8 bases for J; bases not matched to a gene: 2. CDR3 region: CAWSSGGYSPLHF. The CDR3 region has the DNA TGTGCCTGGAGTTCAGGGGGCTATTCACCCCTCCACTTT.